This T cell receptor (beta chain) was recorded in a study of blood T cells in healthy people across ages. In the study overall: Per two T cells, template switching captured roughly one barcoded beta molecule.

Primed by a sample-barcoded 5' primer and a J-beta primer mix, a second PCR proceeded for 7 to 11 cycles. TCRdb re-called the 5' RACE reads with MiXCR, one entry per CDR3 protein. The sample has roughly 800,000 distinct CDR3 sequences; 58% are singletons. J was trimmed by 0 bases and V by 6 bases; bases with no gene match: 2. This CDR3 region has 14 residues. Germline-derived CDR1 and CDR2 are SNHLY and FYNNEI. Roughly 9.2 milliliters was the volume of peripheral blood drawn from each donor. V usage is TRBV2 and J usage is TRBJ2-1; 7 positions match TRBD1. Sequencing was carried out using blood. The sequence came from a young man in good health. DNA of the CDR3: TGTGCCAGCAGCACAGGGGTCTCCTACAATGAGCAGTTCTTC. Translating it yields CASSTGVSYNEQFF.